This TCR beta chain was sequenced during a study of blood T cell repertoires in COVID-19. The data were produced by immunoSEQ multiplex PCR, yet TCRdb's version contains in-frame clones alone and is incomplete. Of approximately 470,000 clones in the sample, around 90% were seen once. The count of this clone is one. Cohort 3 recovered donors had two negative PCRs, clearance, or symptom resolution. The V gene's germline CDR1 is LNHDA and CDR2 SQIVND (reference sequence). The CDR3 has 14 amino acids. Trimming pared 4 bases from V and 6 bases from J, leaving 12 bases between. The V call is TRBV19, the J call TRBJ1-4, with D possibly being TRBD1 (5 bases). Source material: PBMCs or T cells enriched from blood (not recorded which). This sequence was found in a woman under 30 who had recovered from COVID-19. CDR3 nucleotide sequence: TGTGCCAGTAGTAGGAGGGGCAGGGATGAAAAACTGTTTTTT. It is translated as CASSRRGRDEKLFF. The full variable domain, with the rest looked up from reference TRBV19 and TRBJ1-4, is DGGITQSPKYLFRKEGQNVTLSCEQNLNHDAMYWYRQDPGQGLRLIYYSQIVNDFQKGDIAEGYSVSREKKESFPLTVTSAQKNPTAFYLCASSRRGRDEKLFFGSGTQLSVL.